These T cell receptor beta chains were read from a single sample in a study of shared clonotypes between healthy human individuals. Assay used: immunoSEQ multiplex PCR; TCRdb lists only in-frame clones, some missing. This sample carries about 2 million clones, around 95% of them seen once, and the ten largest clones take 0.1% to 0.15%. Sequencing used naive CD4+ T cells sorted from blood. The receptors were gathered from a man aged 18 to 35 in good health. The CDR3 runs from the conserved cysteine through the conserved F or W. The order of the fields is clone size, V gene, D gene, J gene, CDR3 DNA, CDR3 protein. D genes are given only for firm matches. Rows give clone size only sometimes, using once, few, many, or a class for an expanded clone.

abundance: -
v_gene: TRBV6-1
d_gene: -
j_gene: TRBJ2-1
CDR3nt: TGTGCCAGCAGTGAAATCCTTGGCCGCTATAACCCGAATGAGCAGTTCTTC
CDR3aa: CASSEILGRYNPNEQFF

abundance: -
v_gene: TRBV18
d_gene: -
j_gene: TRBJ1-1
CDR3nt: TGTGCCAGCTCGTCACCTGGACGAACTGAAGCTTTCTTT
CDR3aa: CASSSPGRTEAFF

abundance: -
v_gene: TRBV6-5
d_gene: -
j_gene: TRBJ2-7
CDR3nt: TGTGCCAGCAGTTCGGGACTGCAATCCTACGAGCAGTACTTC
CDR3aa: CASSSGLQSYEQYF

abundance: -
v_gene: TRBV2
d_gene: -
j_gene: TRBJ2-6
CDR3nt: TGTGCCAGCAGTGAGTCGGGAAGTCCCTCTGGGGCCAACGTCCTGACTTTC
CDR3aa: CASSESGSPSGANVLTF

abundance: -
v_gene: TRBV6-1
d_gene: TRBD2
j_gene: TRBJ2-7
CDR3nt: TGTGCCAGCAGTCTAACTAGCGGGGGCTCCTACGAGCAGTACTTC
CDR3aa: CASSLTSGGSYEQYF

abundance: -
v_gene: TRBV6-5
d_gene: -
j_gene: TRBJ1-2
CDR3nt: TGTGCCAGCAGTTACTCGAAAGGTTATGGCTACACCTTC
CDR3aa: CASSYSKGYGYTF

abundance: -
v_gene: TRBV5-4
d_gene: -
j_gene: TRBJ2-7
CDR3nt: TGTGCCAGCAGCCAAGAGAACAGGGATTCCTACGAGCAGTACTTC
CDR3aa: CASSQENRDSYEQYF

abundance: -
v_gene: TRBV6-1
d_gene: -
j_gene: TRBJ1-2
CDR3nt: TGTGCCAGCAGTCCCGGGGGAGGGTACCCCCTTGGATACACCTTC
CDR3aa: CASSPGGGYPLGYTF

abundance: -
v_gene: TRBV4-3
d_gene: -
j_gene: TRBJ2-7
CDR3nt: TGCGCCAGCAGCCAAGATTACGACAAATCCTACGAGCAGTACTTC
CDR3aa: CASSQDYDKSYEQYF

abundance: -
v_gene: TRBV25-1
d_gene: -
j_gene: TRBJ1-6
CDR3nt: TGTGCCAGCAGTGAATTAGGCTCCTATAATTCACCCCTCCACTTT
CDR3aa: CASSELGSYNSPLHF

abundance: -
v_gene: TRBV7-9
d_gene: TRBD1
j_gene: TRBJ2-5
CDR3nt: TGTGCCAGCAGAATGTGGGACAGACCACAAGAGACCCAGTACTTC
CDR3aa: CASRMWDRPQETQYF

abundance: -
v_gene: TRBV30
d_gene: TRBD1
j_gene: TRBJ2-3
CDR3nt: TGTGCCTCCTCCGGGACAGCCCTAAATACGCAGTATTTT
CDR3aa: CASSGTALNTQYF

abundance: -
v_gene: TRBV18
d_gene: TRBD1
j_gene: TRBJ2-7
CDR3nt: TGTGCCAGCTCACCGGGACAGGAGTACGAGCAGTACTTC
CDR3aa: CASSPGQEYEQYF

abundance: -
v_gene: TRBV10-2
d_gene: -
j_gene: TRBJ2-3
CDR3nt: TGCGCCAGCAGGGGCCTCAGCGTGTCTGCAGATACGCAGTATTTT
CDR3aa: CASRGLSVSADTQYF

abundance: -
v_gene: TRBV5-4
d_gene: -
j_gene: TRBJ2-2
CDR3nt: TGTGCCAGCAGCACACTGGGGGAAACCGGGGAGCTGTTTTTT
CDR3aa: CASSTLGETGELFF

abundance: -
v_gene: TRBV5-8
d_gene: -
j_gene: TRBJ2-5
CDR3nt: TGTGCCAGCAGCCCCATTGGCGGAGGGCCGATCCAAGAGACCCAGTACTTC
CDR3aa: CASSPIGGGPIQETQYF

abundance: -
v_gene: TRBV20-1
d_gene: -
j_gene: TRBJ2-1
CDR3nt: TGCAGTGCTAGTGGCGCGGGTGAGCAGTTCTTC
CDR3aa: CSASGAGEQFF

abundance: once
v_gene: TRBV6-1
d_gene: -
j_gene: TRBJ1-4
CDR3nt: TGTGCCAGCAGCCGGTGGGATGAAAAACTGTTTTTT
CDR3aa: CASSRWDEKLFF

abundance: -
v_gene: TRBV19
d_gene: -
j_gene: TRBJ1-6
CDR3nt: TGTGCCAGTAGTGAAGTCAGGAATTCACCCCTCCACTTT
CDR3aa: CASSEVRNSPLHF

abundance: -
v_gene: TRBV11-3
d_gene: TRBD2
j_gene: TRBJ2-2
CDR3nt: TGTGCCAGCAGCTTAGATGGCGGGGGGAACACCGGGGAGCTGTTTTTT
CDR3aa: CASSLDGGGNTGELFF

abundance: once
v_gene: TRBV7-9
d_gene: TRBD2
j_gene: TRBJ2-3
CDR3nt: TGTGCCAGCAGCTCAAGCGGGGGCACAGATACGCAGTATTTT
CDR3aa: CASSSSGGTDTQYF

abundance: -
v_gene: TRBV18
d_gene: -
j_gene: TRBJ1-5
CDR3nt: TGTGCCAGCTCACCACCGGGTGATAGCAATCAGCCCCAGCATTTT
CDR3aa: CASSPPGDSNQPQHF

abundance: -
v_gene: TRBV5-1
d_gene: -
j_gene: TRBJ1-3
CDR3nt: TGCGCCAGCAGCTTGGACTGGTCGACGGCTCTTATTGGAAACACCATATATTTT
CDR3aa: CASSLDWSTALIGNTIYF

abundance: few
v_gene: TRBV28
d_gene: TRBD1
j_gene: TRBJ1-2
CDR3nt: TGTGCCAGTGGGGACAGGGTTAACTATGGCTACACCTTC
CDR3aa: CASGDRVNYGYTF

abundance: -
v_gene: TRBV30
d_gene: TRBD1
j_gene: TRBJ1-5
CDR3nt: TGTGCCTGGACCCAGGGGGAGAAAGGTCAGCCCCAGCATTTT
CDR3aa: CAWTQGEKGQPQHF

abundance: -
v_gene: TRBV29-1
d_gene: -
j_gene: TRBJ2-7
CDR3nt: TGCAGCGTTGGGCAGGGTACGCACGAGCAGTACTTC
CDR3aa: CSVGQGTHEQYF

abundance: -
v_gene: TRBV7-9
d_gene: -
j_gene: TRBJ1-1
CDR3nt: TGTGCCAGCAGCGTTGGGGCAGAGAACACTGAAGCTTTCTTT
CDR3aa: CASSVGAENTEAFF

abundance: -
v_gene: TRBV2
d_gene: -
j_gene: TRBJ2-3
CDR3nt: TGTGCCAGCAGTGGCCAGGGAGGAACAGATACGCAGTATTTT
CDR3aa: CASSGQGGTDTQYF

abundance: -
v_gene: TRBV5-1
d_gene: -
j_gene: TRBJ2-5
CDR3nt: TGCGCCAGCAGCTTGGAAGGGGGTAGGCGAGAGACCCAGTACTTC
CDR3aa: CASSLEGGRRETQYF

abundance: many
v_gene: TRBV2
d_gene: TRBD1
j_gene: TRBJ1-6
CDR3nt: TGTGCCAGCAGTGGAAGGGGGCGCGGGGATAATTCACCCCTCCACTTT
CDR3aa: CASSGRGRGDNSPLHF

abundance: -
v_gene: TRBV7-8
d_gene: -
j_gene: TRBJ1-5
CDR3nt: TGTGCCAGCAGCTTATCTCTCAATCAGCCCCAGCATTTT
CDR3aa: CASSLSLNQPQHF

abundance: -
v_gene: TRBV7-9
d_gene: -
j_gene: TRBJ2-5
CDR3nt: TGTGCCAGCAGCTTAACCCCCGAGGGACGGGGGACCCAGTACTTC
CDR3aa: CASSLTPEGRGTQYF

abundance: -
v_gene: TRBV5-1
d_gene: TRBD2
j_gene: TRBJ2-1
CDR3nt: TGCGCCAGCAGCTCAGGACTAGCGGGGTACAATGAGCAGTTCTTC
CDR3aa: CASSSGLAGYNEQFF

abundance: -
v_gene: TRBV10-3
d_gene: -
j_gene: TRBJ2-2
CDR3nt: TGTGCCATCAGTGAGAGTCCCTACAGAAACACCGGGGAGCTGTTTTTT
CDR3aa: CAISESPYRNTGELFF

abundance: -
v_gene: TRBV18
d_gene: TRBD1
j_gene: TRBJ1-1
CDR3nt: TGTGCCAGCTCACCGACAGGGGAGTTCACTGAAGCTTTCTTT
CDR3aa: CASSPTGEFTEAFF

abundance: -
v_gene: TRBV2
d_gene: TRBD2
j_gene: TRBJ2-1
CDR3nt: TGTGCCAGCAGTGAAGCGAGAGCGGGAGGGAGTAATGAGCAGTTCTTC
CDR3aa: CASSEARAGGSNEQFF

abundance: -
v_gene: TRBV25-1
d_gene: TRBD1
j_gene: TRBJ2-7
CDR3nt: TGTGCCAGCAGTAAGACAGGGACCGAGCAGTACTTC
CDR3aa: CASSKTGTEQYF

abundance: -
v_gene: TRBV5-4
d_gene: -
j_gene: TRBJ1-2
CDR3nt: TGTGCCAGCAGCTTGGACAGAGGCCGCTACACCTTC
CDR3aa: CASSLDRGRYTF

abundance: -
v_gene: TRBV10-3
d_gene: TRBD2
j_gene: TRBJ2-1
CDR3nt: TGTGCCATCAGTAGTGACGGGAGGGCCGGGGGTGAGCAGTTCTTC
CDR3aa: CAISSDGRAGGEQFF

abundance: -
v_gene: TRBV10-3
d_gene: TRBD2
j_gene: TRBJ2-1
CDR3nt: TGTGCCATCAGGCGACTAGCGGGACATCAACCCTACAATGAGCAGTTCTTC
CDR3aa: CAIRRLAGHQPYNEQFF

abundance: once
v_gene: TRBV29-1
d_gene: -
j_gene: TRBJ1-1
CDR3nt: TGCAGCGTTCTTAGGGGGACCAACACTGAAGCTTTCTTT
CDR3aa: CSVLRGTNTEAFF

abundance: once
v_gene: TRBV10-3
d_gene: TRBD1
j_gene: TRBJ1-1
CDR3nt: TGTGCCATCAGGAGGGGGACAGGGCTAGAGAACACTGAAGCTTTCTTT
CDR3aa: CAIRRGTGLENTEAFF

abundance: -
v_gene: TRBV10-1
d_gene: -
j_gene: TRBJ2-5
CDR3nt: TGCGCCAGCAGTGAGGAGAGAGAGACCCAGTACTTC
CDR3aa: CASSEERETQYF

abundance: -
v_gene: TRBV19
d_gene: -
j_gene: TRBJ2-1
CDR3nt: TGTGCCAGTAGTATAGGTCAGGGTAAGGATGAGCAGTTCTTC
CDR3aa: CASSIGQGKDEQFF

abundance: -
v_gene: TRBV19
d_gene: -
j_gene: TRBJ2-3
CDR3nt: TGTGCCAGTAGGAGTAATAGACAGTATCGCACAGATACGCAGTATTTT
CDR3aa: CASRSNRQYRTDTQYF

abundance: -
v_gene: TRBV9
d_gene: -
j_gene: TRBJ2-1
CDR3nt: TGTGCCAGCAGCGTAGGGGTAGGAGATCCGACAGCATATTTCTTC
CDR3aa: CASSVGVGDPTAYFF

abundance: -
v_gene: TRBV5-6
d_gene: -
j_gene: TRBJ2-7
CDR3nt: TGTGCCAGCAGCTTGGGAAGGGGCTCCTACGAGCAGTACTTC
CDR3aa: CASSLGRGSYEQYF

abundance: -
v_gene: TRBV7-9
d_gene: -
j_gene: TRBJ1-1
CDR3nt: TGTGCCAGCAGGGCGGACAGTCACACTGAAGCTTTCTTT
CDR3aa: CASRADSHTEAFF

abundance: once
v_gene: TRBV10-3
d_gene: -
j_gene: TRBJ2-1
CDR3nt: TGTGCCATCAGTGAGTCTACCAATGAGCAGTTCTTC
CDR3aa: CAISESTNEQFF

abundance: -
v_gene: TRBV7-2
d_gene: -
j_gene: TRBJ1-3
CDR3nt: TGTGCCAGCAGCTTGCCGATTTCAAACACCATATATTTT
CDR3aa: CASSLPISNTIYF

abundance: -
v_gene: TRBV14
d_gene: TRBD2
j_gene: TRBJ2-7
CDR3nt: TGTGCCAGCAGCCAAGGGGGACTAGCGGCCACCTACGAGCAGTACTTC
CDR3aa: CASSQGGLAATYEQYF

abundance: -
v_gene: TRBV28
d_gene: -
j_gene: TRBJ2-7
CDR3nt: TGTGCCAGCAATCAGGGAACCTACGAGCAGTACTTC
CDR3aa: CASNQGTYEQYF

abundance: -
v_gene: TRBV19
d_gene: -
j_gene: TRBJ1-6
CDR3nt: TGTGCCAGTAGTCGACCTCCGGGGAGTCCCAATTCACCCCTCCACTTT
CDR3aa: CASSRPPGSPNSPLHF

abundance: -
v_gene: TRBV19
d_gene: TRBD2
j_gene: TRBJ2-1
CDR3nt: TGTGCCAGTAGTATAGTGACGACTAGCGGGAGCAATGAGCAGTTCTTC
CDR3aa: CASSIVTTSGSNEQFF

abundance: -
v_gene: TRBV9
d_gene: TRBD1
j_gene: TRBJ2-5
CDR3nt: TGTGCCAGCAGCCTAAGCCCAGGGGGCAGAGAGACCCAGTACTTC
CDR3aa: CASSLSPGGRETQYF